The 26 T cell receptor beta chains below all came from one sample that was sequenced in a study of T-cell memory formation after mild COVID-19. Each CDR3 protein is one row after TCRdb ran MiXCR on the 5' RACE reads. The table has approximately 450,000 distinct CDR3 sequences, 15% to 20% seen once. The sample was PBMCs or a T cell subset sorted from them (not recorded which). All receptors derive from an adult woman who had mild COVID-19 (a few samples of this study predate the infection). Cell type and time point are not known.

This chain uses TRBV4-2 with TRBJ2-7, with D perhaps matching TRBD1 or TRBD2 (5 bases each). The CDR3 totals 15 residues. Germline-derived CDR1 and CDR2 are LGHNA and YNFKEQ. The V and J ends lost 1 base and 3 bases respectively, with 13 bases between them. CDR3: CASSQVGVERYEQYF. The CDR3 nucleotides are TGTGCCAGCAGCCAAGTGGGGGTCGAGCGCTACGAGCAGTACTTC.

The genes are TRBV7-2 and TRBJ1-1; D may be TRBD1 (5 bases). CDR3 length: 15 amino acids. Trimming cost V 7 bases and J 4 bases, with 19 bases left between them. Germline-derived CDR1 and CDR2 are SGHTA and FQGNSA. The CDR3 coding sequence is TGTGCCAGCACCTTCGGGTTCTGGGACGGCACTGAAGCTTTCTTT. Its translation is CASTFGFWDGTEAFF.

This chain uses TRBV10-3 with TRBJ2-1; no clear D. This CDR3 contains 10 residues. Per germline, CDR1 ENHRY and CDR2 SYGVKD. V lost 9 bases and J 7 bases, leaving 7 bases between the germline ends. CDR3 region: CAIGTNEQFF. The DNA of the CDR3 is TGTGCCATTGGAACTAATGAGCAGTTCTTC.

This clonotype appeared a few times. The chain links TRBV9 to TRBJ2-5, with 7 bases matching TRBD2. CDR1 is SGDLS, CDR2 YYNGEE, per germline. CDR3 length: 16 residues. V dropped 0 bases and J dropped 5; count of bases not matched to a gene: 10. CDR3 DNA: TGTGCCAGCAGCGTAGGGTCCCTGGGGGGGATGGAGACCCAGTACTTC. It specifies CASSVGSLGGMETQYF. The full variable domain, rest sourced from reference TRBV9 and TRBJ2-5, is DSGVTQTPKHLITATGQRVTLRCSPRSGDLSVYWYQQSLDQGLQFLIQYYNGEERAKGNILERFSAQQFPDLHSELNLSSLELGDSALYFCASSVGSLGGMETQYFGPGTRLLVL.

This clonotype was seen ten or more times. Here the CDR3 DNA reads TGCGCCAGCAGCAGCGGGAGTAGGAATGAGCAGTTCTTC. Protein product: CASSSGSRNEQFF. This sequence joins TRBV5-1 and TRBJ2-1; 8 nucleotides match TRBD2. Germline CDR1 is SGHRS and CDR2 is YFSETQ. With V trimmed by 4 bases and J by 7 bases, 4 bases remained unmatched. The CDR3 runs 13 residues.

The chain joins TRBV4-1 to TRBJ2-3; D is uncertain. V lost 1 base, J lost 0 bases, and 5 bases lay in between. The CDR3 totals 14 residues. Germline CDR1 is MGHRA and CDR2 is YSYEKL. The CDR3 bases are TGCGCCAGCAGCCAAGTATTTAGCACAGATACGCAGTATTTT. This gives the protein CASSQVFSTDTQYF.

This clonotype was counted a few times. V and J are TRBV5-6 and TRBJ2-7; D is ambiguous. CDR1 is SGHDT and CDR2 is YYEEEE in the germline V gene. The V end was cut by 0 bases, the J end by 3 bases, with 13 bases between. The CDR3 extends over 15 amino acids. DNA of the CDR3: TGTGCCAGCAGCTTGGGCGCGGCCGCTATCTACGAGCAGTACTTC. Its protein is CASSLGAAAIYEQYF.

This clonotype was seen just once. The chain links TRBV9 to TRBJ2-1; D is uncertain. The V end lost 4 bases, the J end lost 2 bases, and 7 bases lay between the germline ends. From germline, CDR1 is SGDLS and CDR2 YYNGEE. The CDR3 extends over 13 amino acids. Here the CDR3 DNA reads TGTGCCAGCAGCCCCGCGGCCTACAATGAGCAGTTCTTC. Encoded protein: CASSPAAYNEQFF.

The chain is built from TRBV20-1 and TRBJ2-5; 9 nucleotides match TRBD1. Germline CDR1 reads DFQATT; CDR2 reads SNEGSKA (reference sequence). V was clipped by 6 bases and J by 3 bases; unmatched bases: 11. The CDR3 sequence is 15 residues long. CDR3 coding DNA: TGCAGTGCCCTGGATTCTGGGACAGGGAAAGAGACCCAGTACTTC. Translating gives CSALDSGTGKETQYF.

The chain employs TRBV5-1 and TRBJ2-6, with D possibly matching TRBD1 (5 bases). The length of the CDR3 is 16 residues. Germline V lookup: CDR1 SGHRS, CDR2 YFSETQ. Trimming left V 4 bases short and J 0 bases short, with 11 bases between. CDR3 nucleotide sequence: TGCGCCAGCAGCAGCAGGGCCACCTCTGGGGCCAACGTCCTGACTTTC. It yields the protein CASSSRATSGANVLTF.

This chain connects TRBV12-3 or TRBV12-4 to TRBJ2-3; TRBD2 aligns across 14 bases. The V segment lost 2 bases and the J segment 0 bases; nucleotides outside the gene matches: 10. The CDR3 contains 20 residues. CDR3 amino acids: CASSLKGGLAGVRSTDTQYF. The CDR3 DNA is TGTGCCAGCAGTTTAAAGGGGGGACTAGCGGGAGTGAGAAGCACAGATACGCAGTATTTT.

This clonotype was counted between two and nine times. This sequence joins TRBV12-3 or TRBV12-4 and TRBJ1-4, with D possibly being TRBD1 (5 bases). CDR3 size: 14 residues. V was pared by 4 bases and J by 14 bases, with 20 bases between. Written as DNA, the CDR3 is TGTGCCAGCAGTTCTATTACGCCTGGGGGGTCCCTGTTTTTT. The encoded protein is CASSSITPGGSLFF.

In its sample, this clonotype was seen a few times. The J gene is TRBJ1-4, the V gene TRBV15; D remains unclear. This CDR3 is 12 amino acids long. The germline V and J ends were trimmed by 0 bases and 8 bases, with 4 bases remaining between them. CDR1 and CDR2 (germline): LNHNV, YYDKDF (reference sequence). CDR3 residues: CATSREVEKLFF. DNA for the CDR3: TGTGCCACCAGCAGAGAGGTGGAAAAACTGTTTTTT.

This clonotype has just a few counts. The rearrangement links TRBV5-1 to TRBJ2-1, with D tentatively TRBD1 (6 bases). V was pared by 4 bases and J by 5 bases, with 16 bases between. The CDR3 spans 15 residues. Per germline, CDR1 SGHRS and CDR2 YFSETQ. Here the CDR3 reads CASSEAGVGNNEQFF. The DNA of the CDR3 is TGCGCCAGCAGCGAGGCAGGGGTCGGGAACAATGAGCAGTTCTTC.

This clonotype occurred a few times. The chain carries TRBV27 and TRBJ1-4; TRBD1 agrees at 9 bases. Germline V lookup: CDR1 MNHEY, CDR2 SMNVEV (reference sequence). CDR3 size: 16 residues. V shed 5 bases, J shed 3 bases, and the junction held 7 bases outside the gene matches. CDR3 region: CASSEQGALANEKLFF. CDR3 sequence (DNA): TGTGCCAGCAGTGAACAGGGGGCTCTGGCTAATGAAAAACTGTTTTTT.

The chain has TRBV29-1 and TRBJ2-3, with TRBD2 identical over 9 bases. Trimming removed 4 bases from V and 1 base from J; junction bases left unmatched: 0. Germline loops: CDR1 SQVTM, CDR2 ANQGSEA. The CDR3 extends over 13 amino acids. The CDR3 DNA reads as TGCAGCGTTGGACTAGCGGGCACAGATACGCAGTATTTT. This encodes CSVGLAGTDTQYF.

The chain has TRBV6-1 and TRBJ2-1; D tentatively reads TRBD1 or TRBD2 (5 bases each). The CDR3 covers 13 residues. V was clipped by 6 bases and J by 9 bases, with 15 bases between them. Germline loops: CDR1 MNHNS, CDR2 SASEGT. CDR3 DNA sequence: TGTGCCAGCAGAGAGCCGGGACCCCTTGAGCAGTTCTTC. Translation gives CASREPGPLEQFF.

Details on this clonotype: A read error may produce the germline difference seen at one junction end. The gene calls are TRBV5-4 and TRBJ2-4, with 12 bases identical to TRBD2. Germline V gene lookup returns CDR1 SGHNT and CDR2 YYREEE (reference sequence). There are 15 residues in the CDR3. The CDR3 sequence: CASSLGGRLAGAPPF. As DNA, the CDR3 is TGTGCCAGCAGCTTGGGCGGAAGACTAGCGGGGGCCCCCCCCTTC.

This clonotype appeared a few times. The rearrangement uses TRBV20-1 and TRBJ2-5; 10 bases are shared with TRBD2. The CDR3 is 14 amino acids. The V segment lost 2 bases and the J segment 0 bases; nucleotides outside the gene matches: 0. Germline V gene data show CDR1 as DFQATT and CDR2 as SNEGSKA (reference sequence). Here the CDR3 reads CSARLAGDQETQYF. The CDR3 bases are TGCAGTGCTAGACTAGCGGGAGACCAAGAGACCCAGTACTTC.

This chain joins TRBV9 and TRBJ2-1; 10 nucleotides align to TRBD2. Looked up from germline, CDR1 is SGDLS and CDR2 is YYNGEE. The CDR3 runs to 15 residues. With 0 bases clipped from V and 10 bases from J, the junction kept 7 bases outside the gene matches. Written as DNA, the CDR3 is TGTGCCAGCAGCGTAGAGGCTAGCGGGAGTGGGGAGCAGTTCTTC. Translated, it gives CASSVEASGSGEQFF.

The V and J genes are TRBV9 and TRBJ2-2; 11 nucleotides align to TRBD2. This CDR3 contains 17 residues. The V gene end was trimmed by 3 bases and the J gene end by 1 base; junction bases not matched to a gene: 5. Germline V gives CDR1 SGDLS, CDR2 YYNGEE. The CDR3 loop reads CASSAPSGGLNTGELFF. The DNA of the CDR3 is TGTGCCAGCAGCGCGCCTAGCGGGGGGCTGAACACCGGGGAGCTGTTTTTT.

This clonotype appeared a few times. This sequence joins TRBV3-1 and TRBJ2-1; no reliable D call. Trimming stripped 5 bases from V and 16 bases from J, with 18 bases between. The V gene's germline CDR1 is LGHDT and CDR2 YNNKEL (reference sequence). CDR3 length: 12 amino acids. CDR3 DNA sequence: TGTGCCAGCAGCTCCTCTGGAAGCATTCATTTCTTC. It translates to CASSSSGSIHFF.

This clonotype was seen a few times. The chain employs TRBV29-1 and TRBJ1-3, with a weak D call TRBD1 (5 bases). The germline V gene has CDR1 SQVTM and CDR2 ANQGSEA. The CDR3 loop spans 13 amino acids. V shed 6 bases and J shed 0 bases, with 9 bases lying between them. CDR3 residues: CSVGTISGNTIYF. The CDR3 DNA reads TGCAGCGTGGGGACTATCTCTGGAAACACCATATATTTT.

The chain is built from TRBV5-5 and TRBJ2-7; possible D gene TRBD1, 6 bases. V lost 2 bases, J lost 2 bases, and 11 bases lay in between. Per the germline V gene, CDR1 is SGHKS and CDR2 is YYEKEE (reference sequence). The CDR3 runs to 14 residues. The CDR3 region is CASSFGTNTYEQYF. CDR3 DNA sequence: TGTGCCAGCAGCTTTGGGACAAATACCTACGAGCAGTACTTC.

The chain employs TRBV12-3 or TRBV12-4 and TRBJ1-1; tentative D call: TRBD1 (5 bases). The CDR3 contains 12 residues. V shed 6 bases and J shed 7 bases, with 12 bases lying between them. The CDR3 sequence: CASSYDSFEAFF. The CDR3 bases are TGTGCCAGCAGCTATGACAGTTTTGAAGCTTTCTTT.

In this sample, this clonotype turned up a few times. The rearrangement uses TRBV5-1 and TRBJ2-1; 10 bases fit TRBD1. Germline lookup yields CDR1 SGHRS and CDR2 YFSETQ. V lost 0 bases and J lost 0; bases outside the gene matches: 9. The CDR3 runs 19 residues. The DNA for the CDR3 is TGCGCCAGCAGCTTGGTGGGACAGGGGATTCAAAGCTCCTACAATGAGCAGTTCTTC. Its translation is CASSLVGQGIQSSYNEQFF.